This T cell receptor (beta chain) was retrieved from a study of shared clonotypes between healthy human individuals. Study at large: CD8 memory received one plate per donor, CD8 naive two, CD4 memory three and CD4 naive three.

Whole-study results and caveats: Naive CD4 clonotype sharing across four donors was around 5%.

The naive CD8 subset, CD45RO-negative cells positively selected for CCR7, excluded terminally differentiated effector memory CD45RA+ cells. The assay was immunoSEQ multiplex PCR, and TCRdb's table has in-frame clones only and misses some. Seen here are 550,000 to 750,000 clones, 90% to 95% observed once, and the top ten hold 20% to 25%. Concerning this clone: Its antigen is still unknown.

The germline V gene has CDR1 MNHEY and CDR2 SMNVEV (reference sequence). Trimming took 6 bases from V and 8 from J; bases not matched to a gene: 5. This CDR3 contains 13 residues. The chain links TRBV27 to TRBJ2-7; 12 positions match TRBD2. This receptor was taken from a man under 40 in good health. Sequencing was done on a sample of naive CD8+ T cells sorted from blood. CDR3: CASSPGLAGKQYF. The CDR3 nucleotides read TGTGCCAGCAGCCCTGGACTAGCGGGAAAGCAGTACTTC.